This T cell receptor beta chain was identified in a study of blood T cell repertoires in COVID-19. Per the study methods: Nucleated cell number was recorded as an estimate derived from reference gene primer amplification. Repertoires were generated with immunoSEQ multiplex PCR, while TCRdb's copy carries only in-frame clones and drops some. From that table come the V and J calls and clone size; the DNA was used to work out D and trimming. Among over 200,000 clones listed, 84% were seen once. Germline CDR1 reads SGHNT; CDR2 reads YENEEA. V lost 1 base, J lost 9 bases, and 5 bases stayed unmatched. CDR3 length equals 14 residues. Those who participated ranged in age from about 18 to 95 years and resided in 20 to 30 US areas. Participants reported their clinical history, and cohort assignment relied on those reports. Cohort 3 recovery required two negative PCRs, clearance, or symptom resolution.

Sequenced input: PBMCs or T cells enriched from blood (not recorded which). The chain links TRBV11-3 to TRBJ2-1; 8 positions match TRBD2. The TCR sequence derives from a man aged 55-75 years who had recovered from COVID-19. CDR3 sequence (DNA): TGTGCCAGCAGCTTAGCGCGGGGGGTAGGTGAGCAGTTCTTC. Protein product: CASSLARGVGEQFF. The entire variable domain, with the rest obtained from reference TRBV11-3 and TRBJ2-1, is as follows: EAGVVQSPRYKIIEKKQPVAFWCNPISGHNTLYWYLQNLGQGPELLIRYENEEAVDDSQLPKDRFSAERLKGVDSTLKIQPAELGDSAVYLCASSLARGVGEQFFGPGTRLTVL.